One sample yielded the 18 T cell receptor beta chains listed below, sequenced in a study of blood T cell repertoires in COVID-19. The protocol was immunoSEQ multiplex PCR, while the TCRdb copy is restricted to in-frame clones and leaves out a portion. The sample holds 70,000 or so clones, around 80% seen once. Sequencing was performed on peripheral blood. The receptors were sampled from a man aged 50 to 60 with COVID-19, enrolled during active disease.

The chain is built from TRBV19 and TRBJ2-2; 11 nucleotides match TRBD1. The trim removed 7 bases at V and 0 bases at J, leaving 10 bases unmatched. This CDR3 comprises 18 residues. Germline loops: CDR1 LNHDA, CDR2 SQIVND (reference sequence). CDR3 residues: CASIYSLGQGANTGELFF. CDR3 in DNA: TGTGCCAGTATCTACTCTTTGGGACAGGGGGCGAACACCGGGGAGCTGTTTTTT.

The rearrangement joins TRBV6-2 or TRBV6-3 to TRBJ2-5; the D is unclear. The germline CDR1 and CDR2 sequences are MNHEY and SVGEGT. V gave up 2 bases and J gave up 1 base, with 11 bases separating them. The CDR3 covers 15 residues. In DNA, the CDR3 is TGTGCCAGCAGTTACATTCAGTCCTTCCAAGAGACCCAGTACTTC. Amino acid sequence: CASSYIQSFQETQYF.

The V gene is TRBV10-2, the J gene TRBJ1-5; D is uncertain. V was shortened by 2 bases and J by 4 bases, with 9 bases between the two germline ends. The CDR3 is 14 amino acids. Germline loops: CDR1 WSHSY, CDR2 SAAADI. CDR3 in DNA: TGCGCCAGCAGTGAGGTCCAGAAGAATCAGCCCCAGCATTTT. It specifies CASSEVQKNQPQHF.

CDR3: CARSPAGRVAEGGETQYF. The CDR3 DNA reads TGTGCCAGAAGCCCTGCAGGGAGAGTAGCGGAGGGAGGGGAGACCCAGTACTTC. The chain has TRBV5-3 and TRBJ2-5; 7 bases align to TRBD2. TRBV5-3 is an ORF for which the function is uncertain. V gave up 4 bases and J gave up 5 bases; unmatched junction bases: 20. The CDR3 loop spans 18 amino acids.

This sequence joins TRBV7-2 and TRBJ2-1, with unresolved D. Trimming cost V 1 base and J 8 bases, with 15 bases left between them. CDR1 and CDR2 from the germline V gene are SGHTA and FQGNSA. The CDR3 has 15 residues. CDR3 coding DNA: TGTGCCAGCAGCTTAGTCCCAGTAGAGGCGGATGAGCAGTTCTTC. The encoded protein is CASSLVPVEADEQFF. Based on the CDR3 plus reference TRBV7-2 and TRBJ2-1, the full variable domain is GAGVSQSPSNKVTEKGKDVELRCDPISGHTALYWYRQSLGQGLEFLIYFQGNSAPDKSGLPSDRFSAERTGGSVSTLTIQRTQQEDSAVYLCASSLVPVEADEQFFGPGTRLTVL.

The rearrangement joins TRBV19 to TRBJ2-4, with D maybe TRBD2 (7 bases). The V gene lost 7 bases and the J gene lost 7 bases, with 20 bases spanning the gap. The CDR3 consists of 15 residues. Germline V gene lookup returns CDR1 LNHDA and CDR2 SQIVND (reference sequence). CDR3 sequence: CASKAAGGRGNIQYF. The CDR3 region has the DNA TGTGCCAGTAAGGCCGCCGGGGGGAGGGGGAACATTCAGTACTTC.

This chain links TRBV6-5 with TRBJ2-1; 16 bases map to TRBD2. The germline V gene encodes CDR1 MNHEY and CDR2 SVGAGI. This CDR3 region has 15 residues. The trim removed 6 bases at V and 10 bases at J, leaving 6 bases unmatched. The CDR3 loop reads CASRSGLAGGSEQFF. CDR3 bases: TGTGCCAGCAGATCGGGACTAGCGGGAGGGTCCGAGCAGTTCTTC.

V usage is TRBV5-6 and J usage is TRBJ1-2; tentative D call: TRBD1 (5 bases). Germline values: CDR1 SGHDT, CDR2 YYEEEE. This CDR3 is 13 amino acids long. V was cut by 2 bases and J by 6 bases, with 11 bases left in between. The CDR3 is CASSFLGLDGYTF. The DNA of the CDR3 is TGTGCCAGCAGCTTCTTGGGGCTGGATGGCTACACCTTC. The full variable domain, with the rest looked up from reference TRBV5-6 and TRBJ1-2, is DAGVTQSPTHLIKTRGQQVTLRCSPKSGHDTVSWYQQALGQGPQFIFQYYEEEERQRGNFPDRFSGHQFPNYSSELNVNALLLGDSALYLCASSFLGLDGYTFGSGTRLTVV.

This clone appeared once. This chain connects TRBV6-5 to TRBJ2-5, with D unresolved. The CDR3 is 13 amino acids. Germline V CDR1 and CDR2: MNHEY, SVGAGI. Trimming removed 6 bases from V and 1 base from J, with 9 bases in between. The CDR3 sequence: CASRKTVQETQYF. The CDR3 nucleotides read TGTGCCAGCAGGAAAACAGTCCAAGAGACCCAGTACTTC.

V usage is TRBV30 and J usage is TRBJ1-1; D unresolved. CDR3 length equals 14 residues. CDR1 and CDR2 from the germline V gene are GTSNPN and SVGIG (reference sequence). Trimming stripped 0 bases from V and 13 bases from J, with 21 bases between. Here the CDR3 reads CAWSVLQLAPLGFF. The CDR3 DNA sequence: TGTGCCTGGAGTGTTCTCCAGTTAGCGCCTCTCGGTTTCTTT.

V is TRBV7-2 and J is TRBJ1-5; no clear D gene. This CDR3 comprises 14 residues. Germline V gene sequence: CDR1 SGHTA, CDR2 FQGNSA. Deletions cut 5 bases from V and 2 bases from J, with 10 bases between. The CDR3 region has the DNA TGTGCCAGCAGCCGTACAGTACGCAATCAGCCCCAGCATTTT. It yields the protein CASSRTVRNQPQHF.

The J gene is TRBJ1-6, the V gene TRBV7-8; 9 bases fit TRBD1. Trimming took 5 bases from V and 7 from J; bases not matched to a gene: 6. Germline CDR1 SGHVS, CDR2 FQNEAQ. The CDR3 loop spans 15 amino acids. The CDR3, as DNA: TGTGCCAGCAGCCCGAACAGGGGGCTAAATTCACCCCTCCACTTT. This encodes CASSPNRGLNSPLHF.

The V and J genes are TRBV28 and TRBJ1-1; D is unresolved. This CDR3 comprises 13 residues. V was clipped by 3 bases and J by 5 bases, with 10 bases between them. Germline V lookup: CDR1 MDHEN, CDR2 SYDVKM. The CDR3 reads CASSFFTGTEAFF. The CDR3 DNA reads as TGTGCCAGCAGTTTTTTTACGGGTACTGAAGCTTTCTTT.

The chain recombines TRBV2 with TRBJ1-2, with D perhaps TRBD1 (6 bases). Germline-derived CDR1 and CDR2 are SNHLY and FYNNEI. This CDR3 is 13 amino acids long. Trimming left V 4 bases short and J 4 bases short, with 10 bases between. The CDR3 DNA is TGTGCCAGCAGTGCAGGGGCTGGCTATGGCTACACCTTC. It encodes CASSAGAGYGYTF. Full variable domain (rest looked up from reference TRBV2 and TRBJ1-2): EPEVTQTPSHQVTQMGQEVILRCVPISNHLYFYWYRQILGQKVEFLVSFYNNEISEKSEIFDDQFSVERPDGSNFTLKIRSTKLEDSAMYFCASSAGAGYGYTFGSGTRLTVV.

This chain connects TRBV14 to TRBJ2-1, with 9 nucleotides matching TRBD2. This CDR3 is built from 16 residues. From germline, CDR1 is SGHDN and CDR2 FVKESK. V shed 0 bases and J 9 bases; nucleotides not matched to a gene: 9. The chain's CDR3 is CASSQDWSLAGSEQFF. The CDR3 DNA reads TGTGCCAGCAGCCAAGATTGGAGCCTAGCGGGAAGTGAGCAGTTCTTC. The full variable domain, its missing parts supplied by reference TRBV14 and TRBJ2-1, is EAGVTQFPSHSVIEKGQTVTLRCDPISGHDNLYWYRRVMGKEIKFLLHFVKESKQDESGMPNNRFLAERTGGTYSTLKVQPAELEDSGVYFCASSQDWSLAGSEQFFGPGTRLTVL.

Here the CDR3 DNA reads TGTGCCAGCAGTTCCGCAGGCTCCTATAATTCACCCCTCCACTTT. This sequence encodes CASSSAGSYNSPLHF. V usage is TRBV28 and J usage is TRBJ1-6; D remains ambiguous. Per germline, CDR1 MDHEN and CDR2 SYDVKM. Trimming took 4 bases from V and 0 from J, leaving 7 bases between them. CDR3 length: 15 residues.

This clone has more than one count but fewer than ten. The V and J genes are TRBV4-3 and TRBJ2-7; TRBD1 matches at 9 bases. V gave up 2 bases and J gave up 0 bases; unmatched junction bases: 2. The germline CDR1 and CDR2 sequences are LGHNA and YSLEER. The CDR3 consists of 15 residues. CDR3 sequence (DNA): TGCGCCAGCAGCCAAAGGACAGGGGCCTCCTACGAGCAGTACTTC. Amino acid sequence: CASSQRTGASYEQYF.

The V and J genes are TRBV2 and TRBJ2-7, with TRBD2 matching over 7 bases. CDR3 length equals 14 residues. Germline loops: CDR1 SNHLY, CDR2 FYNNEI. Unmatched junction bases numbered 8, after V lost 2 bases and J lost 7 bases. CDR3 sequence reads: CASSEWGGAVEQYF. The CDR3 region has the DNA TGTGCCAGCAGTGAATGGGGGGGAGCGGTAGAGCAGTACTTC.